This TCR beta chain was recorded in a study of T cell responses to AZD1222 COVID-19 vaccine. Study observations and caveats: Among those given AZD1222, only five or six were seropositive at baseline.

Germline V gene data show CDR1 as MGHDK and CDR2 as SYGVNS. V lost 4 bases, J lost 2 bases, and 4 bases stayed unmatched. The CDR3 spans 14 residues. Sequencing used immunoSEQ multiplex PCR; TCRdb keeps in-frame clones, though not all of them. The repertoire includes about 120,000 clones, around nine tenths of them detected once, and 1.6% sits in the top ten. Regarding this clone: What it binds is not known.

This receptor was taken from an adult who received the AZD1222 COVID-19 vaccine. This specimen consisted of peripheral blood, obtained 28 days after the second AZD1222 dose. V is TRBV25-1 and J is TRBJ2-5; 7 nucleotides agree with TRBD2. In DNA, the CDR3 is TGTGCCAGCAGTGGGAGGGGAGGGCAAGAGACCCAGTACTTC. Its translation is CASSGRGGQETQYF. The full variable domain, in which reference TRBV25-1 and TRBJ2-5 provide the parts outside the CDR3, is EADIYQTPRYLVIGTGKKITLECSQTMGHDKMYWYQQDPGMELHLIHYSYGVNSTEKGDLSSESTVSRIRTEHFPLTLESARPSHTSQYLCASSGRGGQETQYFGPGTRLLVL.